This TCR beta chain was sequenced during a study of CD8 T cells in ankylosing spondylitis. The study, taken as a whole, reports: Disease-linked clones reportedly showed significant enrichment in matched ankylosing spondylitis synovial fluid. Typical of ankylosing spondylitis blood, it appeared, was a TCR beta motif of several highly homologous variants. In synovial fluid and blood from reactive arthritis, some motif variants were previously reported.

TCRdb reprocessed the 5' RACE reads via MiXCR and lists one record per CDR3 protein. The data hold 80,000 to 100,000 distinct CDR3 sequences, with roughly 8.3% observed a single time. This clonotype was counted at least ten times. Its matching antigen is unknown. Germline assignment: CDR1 SGHKS and CDR2 YYEKEE (reference sequence). This CDR3 is 12 amino acids long. The germline V and J ends were trimmed by 4 bases and 2 bases, with 6 bases remaining between them. Sequencing was performed on blood, either unsorted or a sorted T cell fraction (not recorded which). This sequence was found in a male donor with ankylosing spondylitis or in good health (not recorded which). The chain employs TRBV5-5 and TRBJ1-1; no definite D call. The CDR3 reads CASSPGNTEAFF. The CDR3 region has the DNA TGTGCCAGCAGCCCCGGAAACACTGAAGCTTTCTTT.